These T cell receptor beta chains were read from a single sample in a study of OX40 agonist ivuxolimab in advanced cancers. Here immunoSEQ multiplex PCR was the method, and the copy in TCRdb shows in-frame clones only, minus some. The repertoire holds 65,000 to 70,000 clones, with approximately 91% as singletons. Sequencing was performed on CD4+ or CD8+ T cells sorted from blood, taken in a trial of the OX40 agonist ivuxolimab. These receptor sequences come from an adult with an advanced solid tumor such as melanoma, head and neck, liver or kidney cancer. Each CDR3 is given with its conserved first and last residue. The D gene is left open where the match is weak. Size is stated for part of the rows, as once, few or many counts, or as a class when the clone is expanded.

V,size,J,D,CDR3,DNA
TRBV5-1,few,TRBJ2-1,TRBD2,CASSSNPSSGTSRYNEQFF,TGCGCCAGCAGCTCTAACCCATCTAGCGGGACTTCCCGCTACAATGAGCAGTTCTTC
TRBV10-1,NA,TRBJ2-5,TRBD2,CASSVASGSGETQYF,TGCGCCAGCAGTGTGGCTAGCGGGAGTGGAGAGACCCAGTACTTC
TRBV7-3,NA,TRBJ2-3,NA,CASSLRHGNTQYF,TGTGCCAGCAGCCTAAGGCATGGAAATACGCAGTATTTT
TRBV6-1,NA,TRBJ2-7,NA,CASSSPRGNSYEQYF,TGTGCCAGCAGTTCCCCAAGGGGGAACTCCTACGAGCAGTACTTC
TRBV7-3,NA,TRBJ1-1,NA,CASRLGHLNTEAFF,TGTGCCAGCAGATTGGGACACTTGAACACTGAAGCTTTCTTT
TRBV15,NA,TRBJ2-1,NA,CATSSGSRSYNEQFF,TGTGCCACCAGCAGCGGGAGCAGGTCCTACAATGAGCAGTTCTTC
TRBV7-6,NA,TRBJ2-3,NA,CASSLDPGATDTQYF,TGTGCCAGCAGCTTAGATCCGGGAGCTACAGATACGCAGTATTTT
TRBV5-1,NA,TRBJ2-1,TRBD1,CASVRGTGGFNEQFF,TGCGCCAGCGTACGAGGGACAGGGGGGTTCAATGAGCAGTTCTTC
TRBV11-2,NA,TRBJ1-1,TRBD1,CASSLDRGTMNTEAFF,TGTGCCAGCAGCCTCGACAGGGGGACGATGAACACTGAAGCTTTCTTT
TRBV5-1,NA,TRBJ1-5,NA,CASSLSPNQPQHF,TGCGCCAGCAGCTTGAGCCCCAATCAGCCCCAGCATTTT
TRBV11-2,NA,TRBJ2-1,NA,CASSLGIRSSYNEQFF,TGTGCCAGCAGCTTAGGGATCAGAAGCTCCTACAATGAGCAGTTCTTC
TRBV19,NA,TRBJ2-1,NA,CASSINPPGRVYNEQFF,TGTGCCAGTAGTATAAACCCTCCGGGACGGGTCTACAATGAGCAGTTCTTC
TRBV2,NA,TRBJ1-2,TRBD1,CASRRTGIDYGYTF,TGTGCCAGCAGACGGACAGGGATTGACTATGGCTACACCTTC
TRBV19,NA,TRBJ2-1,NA,CASSMDIAASYNEQFF,TGTGCCAGTAGTATGGACATAGCGGCCTCCTACAATGAGCAGTTCTTC
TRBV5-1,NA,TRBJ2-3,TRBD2,CASSSGTSGIRDTDTQYF,TGCGCCAGCAGCTCCGGGACTAGCGGGATCCGGGACACAGATACGCAGTATTTT
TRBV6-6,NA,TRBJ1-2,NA,CASSYEGSGYTF,TGTGCCAGCAGTTACGAGGGAAGCGGCTACACCTTC
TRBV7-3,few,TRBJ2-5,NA,CASSRPQETQYF,TGTGCCAGCAGCAGACCCCAAGAGACCCAGTACTTC
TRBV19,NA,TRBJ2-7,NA,CASRGNGSHEQYF,TGTGCCAGTAGAGGAAATGGATCCCACGAGCAGTACTTC
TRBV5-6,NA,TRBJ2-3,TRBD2,CASSSRLAGGSTDTQYF,TGTGCCAGCAGCTCTAGACTAGCGGGAGGTTCCACAGATACGCAGTATTTT
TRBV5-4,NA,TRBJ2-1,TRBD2,CASSPGGRANEQFF,TGTGCCAGCAGCCCTGGCGGGAGGGCCAATGAGCAGTTCTTC
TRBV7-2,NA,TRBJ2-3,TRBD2,CASSLDSGTSGSTDTQYF,TGTGCCAGCAGCTTAGATTCAGGGACTAGCGGGAGCACAGATACGCAGTATTTT
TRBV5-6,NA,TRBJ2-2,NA,CASSSQRWGRSTGELFF,TGTGCCAGCAGCTCCCAACGTTGGGGGAGAAGCACCGGGGAGCTGTTTTTT
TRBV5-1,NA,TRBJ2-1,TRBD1,CASSSVQGAVYNEQFF,TGCGCCAGCAGCTCGGTACAGGGGGCGGTCTACAATGAGCAGTTCTTC
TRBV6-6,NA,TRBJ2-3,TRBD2,CASSYSSSGRTDTQYF,TGTGCCAGCAGTTACTCGAGTAGCGGGAGAACGGATACGCAGTATTTT
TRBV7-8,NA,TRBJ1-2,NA,CASSLGVKDYGYTF,TGTGCCAGCAGCTTAGGGGTCAAGGACTATGGCTACACCTTC
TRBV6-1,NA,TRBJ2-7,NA,CASTRPGYEQYF,TGTGCCAGCACCCGCCCGGGTTACGAGCAGTACTTC
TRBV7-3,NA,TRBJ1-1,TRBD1,CASSARGRPSTEAFF,TGTGCCAGCAGCGCCAGGGGGCGCCCCAGCACTGAAGCTTTCTTT
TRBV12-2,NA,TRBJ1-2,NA,CASRFLEGSHNYGYTF,TGTGCAAGTCGCTTTCTAGAGGGGTCGCATAATTATGGCTACACCTTC
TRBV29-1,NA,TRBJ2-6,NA,CSVEDRADSGANVLTF,TGCAGCGTTGAAGATAGGGCGGACTCTGGGGCCAACGTCCTGACTTTC
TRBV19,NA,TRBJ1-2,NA,CASSIIREANYGYTF,TGTGCCAGTAGTATCATCCGGGAAGCTAACTATGGCTACACCTTC
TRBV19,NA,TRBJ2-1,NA,CASSIGINEQFF,TGTGCCAGTAGTATAGGGATCAATGAGCAGTTCTTC
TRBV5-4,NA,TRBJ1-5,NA,CASSFFDRIYSNQPQHF,TGTGCCAGCAGCTTTTTTGACAGGATTTATAGCAATCAGCCCCAGCATTTT
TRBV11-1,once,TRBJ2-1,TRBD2,CASTPREAVSSYNEQFF,TGTGCCAGCACACCACGGGAGGCGGTAAGCTCCTACAATGAGCAGTTCTTC
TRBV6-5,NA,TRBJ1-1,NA,CASSPRVGFEAFF,TGTGCCAGCAGCCCCAGGGTAGGGTTTGAAGCTTTCTTT
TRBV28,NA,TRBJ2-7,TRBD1,CASRLDRVGLQQYF,TGTGCCAGCAGACTGGACAGGGTGGGGCTGCAGCAGTACTTC
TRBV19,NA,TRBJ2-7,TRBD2,CASSIVGSGTYEQYF,TGTGCCAGTAGTATAGTTGGTAGCGGGACCTACGAGCAGTACTTC
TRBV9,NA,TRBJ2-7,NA,CASSVEFAAEQYF,TGTGCCAGCAGCGTAGAGTTTGCGGCCGAGCAGTACTTC
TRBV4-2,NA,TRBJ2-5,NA,CASSEPQETQYF,TGTGCCAGCAGCGAACCACAAGAGACCCAGTACTTC
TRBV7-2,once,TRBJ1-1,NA,CASSFLGLGAFF,TGTGCCAGCAGCTTCTTGGGGCTTGGGGCTTTCTTT
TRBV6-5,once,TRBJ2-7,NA,CASSRDRATYEQYF,TGTGCCAGCAGTCGGGACCGAGCCACCTACGAGCAGTACTTC
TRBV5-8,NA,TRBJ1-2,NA,CASSYLLTGIGYTF,TGTGCCAGCAGCTACCTCCTGACAGGAATTGGCTACACCTTC
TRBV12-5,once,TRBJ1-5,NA,CASGLVTGTVGDQPQHF,TGTGCTAGTGGTTTGGTAACAGGGACGGTTGGCGATCAGCCCCAGCATTTT
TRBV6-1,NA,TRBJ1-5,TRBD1,CASRRDRGNQPQHF,TGTGCCAGCAGAAGGGACAGGGGGAACCAGCCCCAGCATTTT
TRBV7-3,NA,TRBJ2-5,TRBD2,CASSLGGLAASGETQYF,TGTGCCAGCAGCTTAGGGGGACTAGCGGCCTCCGGGGAGACCCAGTACTTC
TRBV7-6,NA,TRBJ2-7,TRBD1,CASSPSDRDTYEQYF,TGTGCCAGCAGCCCGTCAGACAGGGATACCTACGAGCAGTACTTC
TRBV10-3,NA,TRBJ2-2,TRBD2,CAISESERERTGELFF,TGTGCCATCAGTGAGTCGGAGCGGGAGAGGACCGGGGAGCTGTTTTTT
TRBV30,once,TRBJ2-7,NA,CAWSHPYEQYF,TGTGCCTGGAGTCATCCCTACGAGCAGTACTTC
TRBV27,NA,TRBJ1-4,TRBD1,CASRRQGSNEKLFF,TGTGCCAGCAGAAGACAGGGTTCTAATGAAAAACTGTTTTTT
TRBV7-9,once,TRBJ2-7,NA,CASSLGGYRDYEQYF,TGTGCCAGCAGCTTAGGAGGATACAGGGACTACGAGCAGTACTTC
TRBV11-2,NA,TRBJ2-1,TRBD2,CASSLVLAGHNEQFF,TGTGCCAGCAGCTTAGTTCTAGCGGGACACAATGAGCAGTTCTTC
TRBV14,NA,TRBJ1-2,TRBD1,CASSQNRGTGNGYTF,TGTGCCAGCAGCCAAAACCGCGGGACAGGGAATGGCTACACCTTC
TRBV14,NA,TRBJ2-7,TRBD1,CASRETGHHEQYF,TGTGCCAGCAGAGAGACAGGGCACCACGAGCAGTACTTC
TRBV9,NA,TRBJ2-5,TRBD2,CASSVGRVAGAETQYF,TGTGCCAGCAGCGTAGGAAGGGTGGCGGGAGCAGAGACCCAGTACTTC
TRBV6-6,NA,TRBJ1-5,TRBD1,CASRRTGNQPQHF,TGTGCCAGCAGACGGACAGGGAATCAGCCCCAGCATTTT